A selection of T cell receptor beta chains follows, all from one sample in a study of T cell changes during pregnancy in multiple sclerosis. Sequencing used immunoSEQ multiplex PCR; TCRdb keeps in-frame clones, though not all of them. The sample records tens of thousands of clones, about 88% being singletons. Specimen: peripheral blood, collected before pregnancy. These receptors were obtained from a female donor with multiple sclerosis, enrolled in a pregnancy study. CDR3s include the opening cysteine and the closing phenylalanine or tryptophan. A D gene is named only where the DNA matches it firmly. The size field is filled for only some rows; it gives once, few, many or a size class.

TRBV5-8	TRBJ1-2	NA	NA	TGTGCCAGCAGCTTGGGGGGGGTATATGGCTACACCTTC	CASSLGGVYGYTF
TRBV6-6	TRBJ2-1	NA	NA	TGTGCCAGCAGTAGAGGAGGGAATGAGCAGTTCTTC	CASSRGGNEQFF
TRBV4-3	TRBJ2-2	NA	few	TGCGCCAGCAGCAAGGCCTCGGACTCGACCGGGGAGCTGTTTTTT	CASSKASDSTGELFF
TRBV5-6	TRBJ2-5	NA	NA	TGTGCCAGCAGCTTATACGGCGCGGGGTCAGAGACCCAGTACTTC	CASSLYGAGSETQYF
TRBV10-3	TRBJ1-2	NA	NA	TGTGCCATCAGCCCCAGACACGAAAATAACTATGGCTACACCTTC	CAISPRHENNYGYTF
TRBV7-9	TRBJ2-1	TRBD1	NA	TGTGCCAGCAGCTTTAGCGACAGGGATGGTGAGCAGTTCTTC	CASSFSDRDGEQFF
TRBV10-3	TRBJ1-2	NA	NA	TGTGCCATCAGGGAGGACAGTAATAACTATGGCTACACCTTC	CAIREDSNNYGYTF
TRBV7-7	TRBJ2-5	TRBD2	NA	TGTGCCAGCAGCTTGCGGGGGTTGGAGACCCAGTACTTC	CASSLRGLETQYF
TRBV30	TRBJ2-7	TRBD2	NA	TGTGCCTGGAGTGTAGGGCTAGCGGGAGTAGGGTATTACGAGCAGTACTTC	CAWSVGLAGVGYYEQYF
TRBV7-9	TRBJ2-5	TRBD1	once	TGTGCCAGCAGCTTCGCACTTCTGAAGGGGGCGTGGGGTGAGACCCAGTACTTC	CASSFALLKGAWGETQYF
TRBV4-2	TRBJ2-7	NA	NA	TGTGCCAGCAGCCAAGAAACCCAGGTCTACGAGCAGTACTTC	CASSQETQVYEQYF
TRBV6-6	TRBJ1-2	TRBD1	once	TGTGCCAGCACCATCGACAGGGCCTATGGCTACACCTTC	CASTIDRAYGYTF
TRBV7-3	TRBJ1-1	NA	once	TGTGCCAGCAGCCCCGGACAGACTTCCACTGAAGCTTTCTTT	CASSPGQTSTEAFF
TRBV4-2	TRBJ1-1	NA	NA	TGTGCCAGCAGTCCCAAACAGGACCCAAACACTGAAGCTTTCTTT	CASSPKQDPNTEAFF
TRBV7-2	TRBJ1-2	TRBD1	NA	TGTGCCAGCAGCTCCCAGGGGGAGTATGGCTACACCTTC	CASSSQGEYGYTF
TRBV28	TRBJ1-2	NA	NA	TGTGCCAGCAGTTTACCACAGGATCTACTATATGGCTACACCTTC	CASSLPQDLLYGYTF
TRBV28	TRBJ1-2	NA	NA	TGTGCCAGCAGTCGGGACTATGGCTACACCTTC	CASSRDYGYTF
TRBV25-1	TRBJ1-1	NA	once	TGTGCCAGCAGTGATGGTCCCTACACTAGAGAGGAGAACACTGAAGCTTTCTTT	CASSDGPYTREENTEAFF
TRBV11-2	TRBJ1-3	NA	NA	TGTGCCAGCAGCTTAGTTTGGGGGGACACCATATATTTT	CASSLVWGDTIYF
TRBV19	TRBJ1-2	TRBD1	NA	TGTGCCAGCGGCCTTGGACAGGGATGGGGCTACACCTTC	CASGLGQGWGYTF
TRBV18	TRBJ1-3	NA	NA	TGTGCCAGCTCCCCAGTGACAGGAGACTCTGGAAACACCATATATTTT	CASSPVTGDSGNTIYF
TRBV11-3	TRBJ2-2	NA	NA	TGTGCCAGCAGCTTAGTTGGGGAGGCCGGGGAGCTGTTTTTT	CASSLVGEAGELFF
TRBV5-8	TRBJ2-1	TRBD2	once	TGTGCCAGCAGCTTGAAAGGACTAGCGGGAGCGCGTGAGCAGTTCTTC	CASSLKGLAGAREQFF
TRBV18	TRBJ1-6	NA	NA	TGTGCCAGCTCACCCACAGGAATGAGCTCCTATAATTCACCCCTCCACTTT	CASSPTGMSSYNSPLHF
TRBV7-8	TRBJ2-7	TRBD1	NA	TGTGCCAGCAGCATACGCCGGGACAGGAGCTACGAGCAGTACTTC	CASSIRRDRSYEQYF
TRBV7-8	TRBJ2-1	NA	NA	TGTGCCAGCATTTGGGGCGACGCTTCCTACAATGAGCAGTTCTTC	CASIWGDASYNEQFF
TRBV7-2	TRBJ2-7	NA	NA	TGTGCCAGCAGCCCCGAAGCCGGGACTGGATTCTCCTACGAGCAGTACTTC	CASSPEAGTGFSYEQYF
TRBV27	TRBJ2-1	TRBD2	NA	TGTGCCAGCAGACTAGCGGGAGATGATGAGCAGTTCTTC	CASRLAGDDEQFF
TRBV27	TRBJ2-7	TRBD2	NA	TGTGCCAGCAGCCTTACTAGCGGGACGGCCTACGAGCAGTACTTC	CASSLTSGTAYEQYF
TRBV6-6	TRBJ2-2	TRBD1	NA	TGTGCCAGCGGGACAGGGTTTTTCGGGGAGCTGTTTTTT	CASGTGFFGELFF
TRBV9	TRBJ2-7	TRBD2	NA	TGTGCCAGCAGCGTAGGAATTTGGGGGGGCGAGCAGTACTTC	CASSVGIWGGEQYF
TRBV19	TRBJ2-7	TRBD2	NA	TGTGCCAGTAGTCCCGGGAGGGGCAGCCTCTACGAGCAGTACTTC	CASSPGRGSLYEQYF
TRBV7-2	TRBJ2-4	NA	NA	TGTGCCAGCATTCAAGAGGTCGGAGGAAACATTCAGTACTTC	CASIQEVGGNIQYF
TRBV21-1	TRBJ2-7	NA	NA	TGTGCCAGCAGCACTGCACGGGGGGGGTACTACGAGCAGTACTTC	CASSTARGGYYEQYF
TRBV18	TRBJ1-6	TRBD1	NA	TGTGCCAGCTCACCACTCGGACAGGGGAATTCACCCCTCCACTTT	CASSPLGQGNSPLHF
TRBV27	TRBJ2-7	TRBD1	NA	TGTGCCAGCAGTTTAGGTACGACAGGGGAGGACTACGAGCAGTACTTC	CASSLGTTGEDYEQYF
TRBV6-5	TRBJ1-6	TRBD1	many	TGTGCCAGCAGCACCGGGACAGAGAATTCACCCCTCCACTTT	CASSTGTENSPLHF
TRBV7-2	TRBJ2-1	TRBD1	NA	TGTGCCAGCAGCTCGGCCGGGACAGGGATCCATGAGCAGTTCTTC	CASSSAGTGIHEQFF
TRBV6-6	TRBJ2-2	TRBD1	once	TGTGCCAGCAGGACAGGGCCGTCGGGTAACACCGGGGAGCTGTTTTTT	CASRTGPSGNTGELFF
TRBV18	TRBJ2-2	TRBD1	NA	TGTGCCAGCTCACCACCGACAGGGGGAAACACCGGGGAGCTGTTTTTT	CASSPPTGGNTGELFF
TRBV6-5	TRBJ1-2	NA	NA	TGTGCCAGCAGTTCGACTACGGTGTTGTTGGGCTACACCTTC	CASSSTTVLLGYTF
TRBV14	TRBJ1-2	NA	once	TGTGCCAGCAGCCCAAACACAGGGACCAACTATGGCTACACCTTC	CASSPNTGTNYGYTF
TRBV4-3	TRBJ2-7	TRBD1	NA	TGCGCCAGCAGCCAGTCGACAGGGGGCTTGGGCGAGCAGTACTTC	CASSQSTGGLGEQYF
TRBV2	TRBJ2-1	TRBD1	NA	TGTGCCAGCAGTGAAGGGCAGGGGACAGGGGGTATCAATGAGCAGTTCTTC	CASSEGQGTGGINEQFF
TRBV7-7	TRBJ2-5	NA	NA	TGTGCCAGCAGCTTAACAGTCCAAGAGACCCAGTACTTC	CASSLTVQETQYF
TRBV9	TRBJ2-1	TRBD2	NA	TGTGCCAGCAGCGTAGCTTCGGGGGGGGCCGGTGAGCAGTTCTTC	CASSVASGGAGEQFF
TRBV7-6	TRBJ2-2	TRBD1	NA	TGTGCCAGCAGCCCAATCTCAGGGGGTCGGACCGGGGAGCTGTTTTTT	CASSPISGGRTGELFF
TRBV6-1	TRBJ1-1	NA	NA	TGTGCCAGCAGTGACAGAAACACTGAAGCTTTCTTT	CASSDRNTEAFF
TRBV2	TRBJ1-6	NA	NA	TGTGCCAGCAGAAAAGAAGGGGCAGGGTCACCCCTCCACTTT	CASRKEGAGSPLHF
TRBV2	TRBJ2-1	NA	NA	TGTGCCAGCAGGAAGACAGTTCTGAGCACCAATGAGCAGTTCTTC	CASRKTVLSTNEQFF
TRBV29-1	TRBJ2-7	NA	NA	TGCAGCGTTGGGCAGGGGAACGAGCAGTACTTC	CSVGQGNEQYF
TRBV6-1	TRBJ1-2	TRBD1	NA	TGTGCCAGCAAGGGACAGGGGAGGTATGGCTACACCTTC	CASKGQGRYGYTF
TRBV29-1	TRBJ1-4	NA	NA	TGCAGCGTTGACGCGGGTGGGAATGAAAAACTGTTTTTT	CSVDAGGNEKLFF